This T cell receptor beta chain was retrieved from a study of T-cell reconstitution after alpha-beta-depleted transplantation in children. CDR1 is SGHRS, CDR2 YFSETQ, per germline. This CDR3 contains 11 residues. V shed 6 bases and J shed 7 bases, with 11 bases lying between them. Preparing the TCRbeta library involved the use of unique molecular identifiers. TCRdb redid the calling of the PCR reads with MiXCR, one entry per CDR3 protein. The table includes 500,000 or so distinct CDR3 sequences, 32% detected once. Sequenced here: PBMCs from the stem cell graft donor, sampled from the stem cell graft. The chain uses TRBV5-1 and TRBJ2-7; unclear D gene. This sequence was found in a human donor who donated a stem cell graft to a child with aplastic anemia. The DNA of the CDR3 is TGCGCCAGCATAACTCGATTTGAGCAGTACGTC. As protein: CASITRFEQYV.